These 27 T cell receptor beta chains were sequenced from one sample in a study of shared clonotypes between healthy human individuals. Produced via immunoSEQ multiplex PCR; TCRdb's table is partial and in-frame only. Here the sample spans some 2,100,000 clones, nearly 97% being singletons. Sequences were obtained from naive CD4+ T cells sorted from blood. The subset here: CD45RA+ positively selected. These receptors all stem from a man between 18 and 29 years old in good health.

The chain joins TRBV7-9 to TRBJ2-7, with D unclear. The CDR3 totals 14 residues. The germline V and J ends were trimmed by 2 bases and 2 bases, with 10 bases remaining between them. CDR1 SEHNR and CDR2 FQNEAQ come from the germline V gene (reference sequence). CDR3 sequence (DNA): TGTGCCAGCAGCTTATCTAGTTTCCCCTACGAGCAGTACTTC. Its translation: CASSLSSFPYEQYF.

Details on this clone: Other DNA sequences within the sample encode an identical CDR3. CDR3 residues: CASSGGQGAYEQYF. The CDR3 coding sequence is TGTGCCAGCAGTGGGGGACAGGGGGCCTACGAGCAGTACTTC. The genes are TRBV2 and TRBJ2-7; 11 bases line up with TRBD1. Trimming took 4 bases from V and 2 from J; bases not matched to a gene: 1. Germline V gene lookup returns CDR1 SNHLY and CDR2 FYNNEI. The CDR3 is 14 residues long.

This sequence joins TRBV14 and TRBJ2-1; D not resolved. The CDR3 runs to 13 residues. From germline, CDR1 is SGHDN and CDR2 FVKESK. The V and J ends lost 0 bases and 9 bases respectively, with 9 bases between them. CDR3 amino acids: CASSQDGVLEQFF. The CDR3 coding sequence is TGTGCCAGCAGCCAAGATGGGGTCCTTGAGCAGTTCTTC.

This chain connects TRBV28 to TRBJ1-1; 7 bases line up with TRBD1. With V trimmed by 6 bases and J by 5 bases, 12 bases remained unmatched. The CDR3 runs to 15 residues. Germline V gene data show CDR1 as MDHEN and CDR2 as SYDVKM. CDR3 nucleotide sequence: TGTGCCAGCAGCCGCGATGCAAGGGGGCCGACTGAAGCTTTCTTT. It codes for CASSRDARGPTEAFF.

The chain combines TRBV14 with TRBJ2-2, with D uncertain. Per germline, CDR1 SGHDN and CDR2 FVKESK. The CDR3 is made up of 9 amino acids. V lost 8 bases, J lost 7 bases, and 2 bases lay in between. The CDR3 sequence: CASLGELFF. CDR3 coding DNA: TGTGCCAGCCTCGGGGAGCTGTTTTTT.

The V call is TRBV7-9, the J call TRBJ1-3, with TRBD1 as a possible D gene (6 bases). Germline assignment: CDR1 SEHNR and CDR2 FQNEAQ (reference sequence). The CDR3 extends over 15 amino acids. V was cut by 3 bases and J by 6 bases, with 15 bases left in between. The CDR3 loop reads CASSLWGTLENTIYF. In DNA form, the CDR3 reads TGTGCCAGCAGCTTGTGGGGGACACTGGAAAACACCATATATTTT.

The gene calls are TRBV6-1 and TRBJ2-5; possibly TRBD1 or TRBD2 for D (5 bases each). CDR3 length: 17 amino acids. With 0 bases removed from V and 2 bases from J, the gap between germline ends came to 16 bases. Germline V CDR1 and CDR2: MNHNS, SASEGT. CDR3 loop: CASSEAGRGTEQETQYF. The CDR3 region has the DNA TGTGCCAGCAGTGAAGCGGGCAGAGGGACGGAGCAAGAGACCCAGTACTTC.

J is TRBJ2-1 and V is TRBV23-1, with 9 bases identical to TRBD1. Being an ORF, TRBV23-1 has a function that is uncertain. V dropped 2 bases and J dropped 7; count of bases not matched to a gene: 12. The CDR3 contains 17 residues. The chain's CDR3 is CASSQPRDRALVNEQFF. CDR3 coding DNA: TGCGCCAGCAGTCAACCCCGGGACAGGGCACTCGTGAATGAGCAGTTCTTC.

The chain couples TRBV7-9 to TRBJ1-4, with D hard to call. The CDR3 runs 15 residues. Trimming cost V 0 bases and J 8 bases, with 13 bases left between them. Germline CDR1 is SEHNR and CDR2 is FQNEAQ (reference sequence). The CDR3 DNA follows: TGTGCCAGCAGCTTAGCGGGAGGTGTTCGAGAAAAACTGTTTTTT. Protein: CASSLAGGVREKLFF.

This clone was counted a few times. The V gene is TRBV5-1, the J gene TRBJ2-2; D unresolved. Trimming took 0 bases from V and 6 from J, leaving 6 bases between them. Germline V lookup: CDR1 SGHRS, CDR2 YFSETQ. The CDR3 spans 13 residues. DNA for the CDR3: TGCGCCAGCAGCTTGGGTATGTCCGGGGAGCTGTTTTTT. Protein product: CASSLGMSGELFF.

The chain recombines TRBV2 with TRBJ2-2; 9 nucleotides agree with TRBD1. Looked up from germline, CDR1 is SNHLY and CDR2 is FYNNEI. J lost 1 base, V lost 7 bases, and 1 base had no gene match. The CDR3 length is 14 residues. The CDR3 loop reads CASKDRGNTGELFF. The CDR3, as DNA: TGTGCCAGCAAGGACAGGGGGAACACCGGGGAGCTGTTTTTT. The full variable domain, rest sourced from reference TRBV2 and TRBJ2-2, is EPEVTQTPSHQVTQMGQEVILRCVPISNHLYFYWYRQILGQKVEFLVSFYNNEISEKSEIFDDQFSVERPDGSNFTLKIRSTKLEDSAMYFCASKDRGNTGELFFGEGSRLTVL.

To note about this clone: Other DNA sequences in this sample translate to the same CDR3. The chain joins TRBV30 to TRBJ1-5, with 7 bases identical to TRBD1. The J segment lost 0 bases and the V segment lost 2 bases, leaving 10 bases of the junction unmatched. Germline V gives CDR1 GTSNPN, CDR2 SVGIG (reference sequence). The CDR3 length is 17 residues. The CDR3 DNA is TGTGCCTGGAGTTTACGCCGGGACAGTTATAGCAATCAGCCCCAGCATTTT. Its translation: CAWSLRRDSYSNQPQHF.

This clone has only a few counts. V gene TRBV6-6 combines with J gene TRBJ2-7, with a tentative D call TRBD1 (6 bases). The germline gives CDR1 MNHNY, CDR2 SVGAGI (reference sequence). The CDR3 consists of 13 residues. The germline V and J ends were trimmed by 7 bases and 9 bases, with 19 bases remaining between them. CDR3 in DNA: TGTGCCAGCACCTCAATGGGGGCCTTTGCGCAGTACTTC. Its protein is CASTSMGAFAQYF.

The chain combines TRBV7-8 with TRBJ2-7; 8 bases map to TRBD1. After removal of 3 bases from V and 5 bases from J, the junction contained 6 bases not matched to a gene. This CDR3 comprises 14 residues. Germline-derived CDR1 and CDR2 are SGHVS and FQNEAQ. The CDR3 protein is CASSLTTGAHEQYF. The CDR3 DNA sequence: TGTGCCAGCAGCTTGACGACAGGGGCACACGAGCAGTACTTC.

CDR3 residues: CASSYSILMNTEAFF. CDR3 sequence (DNA): TGTGCCAGCAGTTACTCAATACTAATGAACACTGAAGCTTTCTTT. The rearrangement joins TRBV6-5 to TRBJ1-1, with no clear D. The V and J ends lost 0 bases and 0 bases respectively, with 8 bases between them. The CDR3 has 15 amino acids. Germline CDR1 is MNHEY and CDR2 is SVGAGI.

The rearrangement links TRBV11-3 to TRBJ2-3; perhaps TRBD1 as D (5 bases). Germline CDR1 is SGHNT and CDR2 is YENEEA. V lost 8 bases and J lost 0, with 9 bases in between. The length of the CDR3 is 13 residues. DNA of the CDR3: TGTGCCAGCTCTCCAGGGAGCACAGATACGCAGTATTTT. This gives the protein CASSPGSTDTQYF.

V usage is TRBV7-9 and J usage is TRBJ1-1; TRBD1 matches at 9 bases. This CDR3 is built from 14 residues. Trimming at V came to 5 bases and at J to 7 bases, leaving 8 bases not matched to a gene. CDR1 SEHNR and CDR2 FQNEAQ come from the germline V gene (reference sequence). The CDR3 sequence is CASSKDRGPDEAFF. In DNA form, the CDR3 reads TGTGCCAGCAGCAAGGACAGGGGTCCTGATGAAGCTTTCTTT.

V and J are TRBV5-1 and TRBJ2-1, with TRBD1 identical over 9 bases. Germline V gene data show CDR1 as SGHRS and CDR2 as YFSETQ. The J segment lost 6 bases and the V segment lost 4 bases, leaving 8 bases of the junction unmatched. The CDR3 length is 15 residues. The CDR3 DNA reads as TGCGCCAGCAGCGAGGCTACGACAGGGGGCAATGAGCAGTTCTTC. This gives the protein CASSEATTGGNEQFF.

The CDR3 region has the DNA TGTGCCAGCAGCCCATCCGGGACAGAATATCGTGGCTACACCTTC. Translating it yields CASSPSGTEYRGYTF. This chain connects TRBV7-9 to TRBJ1-2; TRBD1 matches at 7 bases. J lost 7 bases, V lost 5 bases, and 13 bases had no gene match. CDR1 and CDR2 (germline): SEHNR, FQNEAQ (reference sequence). This CDR3 has 15 residues.

CDR3 DNA: TGTGCCAGCAGCATTCAAGTGGCTAGCGGTCGCACAGATACGCAGTATTTT. Translating gives CASSIQVASGRTDTQYF. The genes are TRBV7-2 and TRBJ2-3, with 7 positions matching TRBD2. The CDR3 has 17 amino acids. Germline CDR1 SGHTA, CDR2 FQGNSA. Trimming at V came to 5 bases and at J to 1 base, leaving 12 bases not matched to a gene.

This clone was seen a single time. The chain is built from TRBV6-5 and TRBJ2-7; D remains unclear. Trimming shortened V by 6 bases and J by 2 bases, and 11 bases separated the two germline ends. Germline V gives CDR1 MNHEY, CDR2 SVGAGI. This CDR3 has 13 amino acids. The CDR3 reads CASSPEAPYEQYF. In DNA form, the CDR3 reads TGTGCCAGCAGCCCTGAGGCCCCCTACGAGCAGTACTTC.

V is TRBV5-1 and J is TRBJ2-3, with D unclear. This CDR3 has 14 amino acids. V was trimmed by 0 bases and J by 4 bases, leaving 9 bases between them. Germline-derived CDR1 and CDR2 are SGHRS and YFSETQ. CDR3 DNA sequence: TGCGCCAGCAGCTTGGGGTGGGTTTCAGATACGCAGTATTTT. It encodes CASSLGWVSDTQYF.

This chain joins TRBV6-1 and TRBJ1-5, with a tentative D call TRBD1 (6 bases). CDR3 size: 16 residues. The germline V gene has CDR1 MNHNS and CDR2 SASEGT. V lost 2 bases and J 4 bases, leaving 15 bases between the germline ends. The CDR3 region has the DNA TGTGCCAGCAGTGAATGGGGGGCAATAGGGAATCAGCCCCAGCATTTT. This codes for CASSEWGAIGNQPQHF.

The rearrangement uses TRBV30 and TRBJ1-2, with 9 bases aligning to TRBD1. In germline, CDR1 is GTSNPN, CDR2 SVGIG (reference sequence). The ends lost 1 base at V and 4 bases at J; junction bases unmatched: 7. The CDR3 extends over 15 amino acids. The DNA for the CDR3 is TGTGCCTGGAGTGAGGGACAGGGCTACGGCTATGGCTACACCTTC. Its translation is CAWSEGQGYGYGYTF.

V gene TRBV19 combines with J gene TRBJ1-1, with 7 bases identical to TRBD1. The CDR3 runs to 16 residues. Per the germline V gene, CDR1 is LNHDA and CDR2 is SQIVND (reference sequence). J was trimmed by 1 base and V by 10 bases; bases with no gene match: 15. This chain's CDR3 is CATDRGAGGANTEAFF. For the CDR3, the DNA is TGTGCCACCGATAGGGGGGCAGGGGGGGCGAACACTGAAGCTTTCTTT. Supplemented by reference TRBV19 and TRBJ1-1, the full variable domain reads DGGITQSPKYLFRKEGQNVTLSCEQNLNHDAMYWYRQDPGQGLRLIYYSQIVNDFQKGDIAEGYSVSREKKESFPLTVTSAQKNPTAFYLCATDRGAGGANTEAFFGQGTRLTVV.

This sequence joins TRBV18 and TRBJ2-7; a weak D match, TRBD2 (5 bases). The CDR3 contains 14 residues. The germline V gene encodes CDR1 KGHSH and CDR2 LQKENI. The V and J ends lost 0 bases and 7 bases respectively, with 13 bases between them. The CDR3 nucleotides read TGTGCCAGCTCACCACCGGGAGTGACGCGGGAGCAGTACTTC. Translated, it gives CASSPPGVTREQYF.

This clone was observed a single time. The chain couples TRBV11-3 to TRBJ2-2, with a tentative D call TRBD1 (6 bases). This CDR3 spans 18 amino acids. Germline V CDR1 and CDR2: SGHNT, YENEEA. Trimming removed 0 bases from V and 5 bases from J, with 19 bases in between. The chain's CDR3 is CASSLDRIGGIMTGELFF. CDR3 bases: TGTGCCAGCAGCTTAGATCGGATAGGGGGAATTATGACCGGGGAGCTGTTTTTT.